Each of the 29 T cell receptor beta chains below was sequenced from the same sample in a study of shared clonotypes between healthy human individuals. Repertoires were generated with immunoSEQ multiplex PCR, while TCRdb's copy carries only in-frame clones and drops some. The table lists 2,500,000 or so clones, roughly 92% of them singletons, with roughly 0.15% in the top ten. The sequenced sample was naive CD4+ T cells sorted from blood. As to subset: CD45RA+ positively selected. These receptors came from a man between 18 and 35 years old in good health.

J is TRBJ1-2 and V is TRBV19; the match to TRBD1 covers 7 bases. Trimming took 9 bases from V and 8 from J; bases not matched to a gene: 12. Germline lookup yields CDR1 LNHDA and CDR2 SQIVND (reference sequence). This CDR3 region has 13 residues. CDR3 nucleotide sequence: TGTGCCAGCAGGTCTACAGGGGTGGGAGGCTACACCTTC. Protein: CASRSTGVGGYTF.

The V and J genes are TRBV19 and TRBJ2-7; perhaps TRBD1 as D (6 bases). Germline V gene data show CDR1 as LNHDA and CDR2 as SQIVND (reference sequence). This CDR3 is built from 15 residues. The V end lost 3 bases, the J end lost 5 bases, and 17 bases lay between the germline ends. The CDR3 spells CASSIGGFSVDEQYF. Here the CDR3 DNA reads TGTGCCAGTAGTATTGGGGGCTTCTCGGTGGACGAGCAGTACTTC.

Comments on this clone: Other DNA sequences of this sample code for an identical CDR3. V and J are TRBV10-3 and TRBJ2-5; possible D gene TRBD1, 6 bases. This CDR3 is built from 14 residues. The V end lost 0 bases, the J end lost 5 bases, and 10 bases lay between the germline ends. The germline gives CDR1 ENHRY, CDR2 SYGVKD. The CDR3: CAISESQGRETQYF. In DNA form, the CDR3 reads TGTGCCATCAGTGAGTCGCAGGGGCGGGAGACCCAGTACTTC.

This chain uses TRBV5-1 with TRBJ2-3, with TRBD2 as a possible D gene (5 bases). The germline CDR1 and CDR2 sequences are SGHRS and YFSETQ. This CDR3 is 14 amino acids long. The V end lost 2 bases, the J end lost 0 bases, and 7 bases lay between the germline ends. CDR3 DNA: TGCGCCAGCAGCTTTCCGGGAAGCACAGATACGCAGTATTTT. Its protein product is CASSFPGSTDTQYF.

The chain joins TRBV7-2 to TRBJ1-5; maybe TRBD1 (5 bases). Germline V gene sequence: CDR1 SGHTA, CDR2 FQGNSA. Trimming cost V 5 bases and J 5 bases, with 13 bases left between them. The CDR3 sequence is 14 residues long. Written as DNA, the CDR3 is TGTGCCAGCAGCCGGGACCGAGAGTATCAGCCCCAGCATTTT. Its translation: CASSRDREYQPQHF.

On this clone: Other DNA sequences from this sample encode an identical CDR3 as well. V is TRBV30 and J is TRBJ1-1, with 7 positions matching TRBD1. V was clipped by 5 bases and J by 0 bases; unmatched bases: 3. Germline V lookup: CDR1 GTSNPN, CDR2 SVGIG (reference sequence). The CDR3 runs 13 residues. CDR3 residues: CAWAGQMNTEAFF. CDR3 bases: TGTGCCTGGGCGGGACAGATGAACACTGAAGCTTTCTTT.

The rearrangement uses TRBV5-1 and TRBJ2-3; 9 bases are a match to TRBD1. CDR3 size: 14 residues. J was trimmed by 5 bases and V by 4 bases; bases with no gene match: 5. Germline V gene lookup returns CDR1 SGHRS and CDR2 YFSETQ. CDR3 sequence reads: CASSQGQGGDTQYF. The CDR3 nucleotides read TGCGCCAGCAGCCAGGGACAGGGTGGAGATACGCAGTATTTT.

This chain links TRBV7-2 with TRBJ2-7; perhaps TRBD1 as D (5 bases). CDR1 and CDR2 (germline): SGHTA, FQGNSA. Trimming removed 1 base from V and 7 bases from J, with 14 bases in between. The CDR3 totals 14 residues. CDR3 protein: CASSLGQGLGEQYF. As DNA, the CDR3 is TGTGCCAGCAGCTTAGGCCAGGGTCTCGGAGAGCAGTACTTC.

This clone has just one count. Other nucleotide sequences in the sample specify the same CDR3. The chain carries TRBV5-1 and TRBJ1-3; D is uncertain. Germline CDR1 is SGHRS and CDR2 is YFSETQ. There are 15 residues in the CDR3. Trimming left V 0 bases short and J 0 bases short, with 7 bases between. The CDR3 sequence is CASSLDYSSGNTIYF. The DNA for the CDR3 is TGCGCCAGCAGCTTGGATTACAGCTCTGGAAACACCATATATTTT.

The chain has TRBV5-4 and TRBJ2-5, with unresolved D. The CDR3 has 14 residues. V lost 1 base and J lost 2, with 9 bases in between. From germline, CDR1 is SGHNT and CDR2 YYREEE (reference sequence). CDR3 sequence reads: CASSLKLEQETQYF. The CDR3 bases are TGTGCCAGCAGCTTGAAGCTAGAACAAGAGACCCAGTACTTC.

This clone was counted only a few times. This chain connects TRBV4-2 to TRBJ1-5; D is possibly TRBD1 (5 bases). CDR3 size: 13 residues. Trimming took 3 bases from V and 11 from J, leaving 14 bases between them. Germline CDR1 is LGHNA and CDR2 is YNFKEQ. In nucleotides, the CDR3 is TGTGCCAGCAGCCAGGGGGAGGGAAGGGCCCAGCATTTT. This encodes CASSQGEGRAQHF.

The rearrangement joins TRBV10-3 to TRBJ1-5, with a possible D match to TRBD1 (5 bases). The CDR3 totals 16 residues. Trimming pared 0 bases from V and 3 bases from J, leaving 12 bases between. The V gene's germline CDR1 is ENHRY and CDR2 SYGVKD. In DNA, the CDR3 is TGTGCCATCAGTGAGTCGAGGGCAGGGAACAATCAGCCCCAGCATTTT. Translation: CAISESRAGNNQPQHF.

CDR3 DNA sequence: TGTGCCAGCAGCTTGGGAGTAGGAGACAGGCCCCTCTATGGCTACACCTTC. Translating gives CASSLGVGDRPLYGYTF. The chain has TRBV5-6 and TRBJ1-2, with D tentatively TRBD1 (6 bases). Germline CDR1 SGHDT, CDR2 YYEEEE. The CDR3 runs 17 residues. V dropped 0 bases and J dropped 4 bases, with 19 bases sitting between them.

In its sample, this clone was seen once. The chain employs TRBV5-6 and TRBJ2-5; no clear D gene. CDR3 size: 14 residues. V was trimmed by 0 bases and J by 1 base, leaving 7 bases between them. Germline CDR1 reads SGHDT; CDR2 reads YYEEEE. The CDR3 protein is CASSLGEVQETQYF. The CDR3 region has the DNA TGTGCCAGCAGCTTGGGTGAAGTCCAAGAGACCCAGTACTTC.

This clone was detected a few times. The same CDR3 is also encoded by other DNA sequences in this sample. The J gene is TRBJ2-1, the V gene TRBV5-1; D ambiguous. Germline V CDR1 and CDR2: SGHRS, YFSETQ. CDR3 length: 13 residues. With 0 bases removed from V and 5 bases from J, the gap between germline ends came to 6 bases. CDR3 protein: CASSLAQNNEQFF. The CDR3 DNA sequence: TGCGCCAGCAGCTTGGCACAAAACAATGAGCAGTTCTTC.

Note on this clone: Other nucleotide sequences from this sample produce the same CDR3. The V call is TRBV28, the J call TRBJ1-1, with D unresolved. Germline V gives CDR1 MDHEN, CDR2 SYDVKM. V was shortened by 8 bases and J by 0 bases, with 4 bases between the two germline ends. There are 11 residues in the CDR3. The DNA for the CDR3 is TGTGCCAGCTTTATGAACACTGAAGCTTTCTTT. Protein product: CASFMNTEAFF.

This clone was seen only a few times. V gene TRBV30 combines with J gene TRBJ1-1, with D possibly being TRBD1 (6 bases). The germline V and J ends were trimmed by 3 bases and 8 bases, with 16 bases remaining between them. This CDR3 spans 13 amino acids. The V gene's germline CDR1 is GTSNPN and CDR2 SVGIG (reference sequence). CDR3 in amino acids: CAWRTGGMLEAFF. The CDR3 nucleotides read TGTGCCTGGAGGACAGGTGGGATGTTAGAAGCTTTCTTT.

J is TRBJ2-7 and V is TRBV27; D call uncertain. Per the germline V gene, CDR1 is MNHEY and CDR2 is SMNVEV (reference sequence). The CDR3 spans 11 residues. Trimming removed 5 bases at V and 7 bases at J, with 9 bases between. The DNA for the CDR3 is TGTGCCAGCAGTCAACCGAGAGAGCAGTACTTC. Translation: CASSQPREQYF.

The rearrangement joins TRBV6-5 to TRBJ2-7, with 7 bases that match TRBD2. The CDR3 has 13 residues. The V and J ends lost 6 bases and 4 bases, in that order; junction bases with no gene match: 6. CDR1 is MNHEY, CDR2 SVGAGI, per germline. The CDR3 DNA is TGTGCCAGCAGGAGTGGCGGGAGATACGAGCAGTACTTC. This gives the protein CASRSGGRYEQYF.

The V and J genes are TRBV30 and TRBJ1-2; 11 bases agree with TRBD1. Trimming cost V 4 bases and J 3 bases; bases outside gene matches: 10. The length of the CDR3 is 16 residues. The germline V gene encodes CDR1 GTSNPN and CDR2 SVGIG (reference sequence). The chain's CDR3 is CAWTILGQGAHYGYTF. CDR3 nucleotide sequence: TGTGCCTGGACGATCCTCGGACAGGGGGCACACTATGGCTACACCTTC.

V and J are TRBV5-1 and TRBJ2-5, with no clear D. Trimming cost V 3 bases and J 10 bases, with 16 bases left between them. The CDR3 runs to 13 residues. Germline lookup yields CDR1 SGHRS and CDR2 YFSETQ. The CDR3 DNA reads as TGCGCCAGCAGCTCGGCTTTCGGCCCGATCCAGTACTTC. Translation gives CASSSAFGPIQYF.

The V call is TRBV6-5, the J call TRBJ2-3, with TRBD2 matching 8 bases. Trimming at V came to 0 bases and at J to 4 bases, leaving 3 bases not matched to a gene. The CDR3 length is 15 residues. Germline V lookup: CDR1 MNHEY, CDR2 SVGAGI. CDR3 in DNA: TGTGCCAGCAGTTACTCAGGACTAGCTTCAGATACGCAGTATTTT. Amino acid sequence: CASSYSGLASDTQYF.

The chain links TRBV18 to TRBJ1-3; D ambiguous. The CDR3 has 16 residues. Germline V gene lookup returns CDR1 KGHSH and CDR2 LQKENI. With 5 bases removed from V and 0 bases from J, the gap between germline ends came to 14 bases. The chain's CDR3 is CASSSTRGDSGNTIYF. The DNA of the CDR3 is TGTGCCAGCTCATCGACCCGGGGTGACTCTGGAAACACCATATATTTT.

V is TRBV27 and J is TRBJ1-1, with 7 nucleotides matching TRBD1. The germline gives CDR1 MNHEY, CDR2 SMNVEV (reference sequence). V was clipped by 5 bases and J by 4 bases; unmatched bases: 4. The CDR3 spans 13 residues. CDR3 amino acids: CASSRGPGTEAFF. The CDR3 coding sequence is TGTGCCAGCAGTAGGGGGCCTGGCACTGAAGCTTTCTTT.

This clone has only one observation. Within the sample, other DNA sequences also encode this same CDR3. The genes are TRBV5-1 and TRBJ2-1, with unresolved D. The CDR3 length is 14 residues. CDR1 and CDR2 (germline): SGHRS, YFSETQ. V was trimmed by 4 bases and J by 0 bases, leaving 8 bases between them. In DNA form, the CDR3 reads TGCGCCAGCAGCCTGCAGAGCTCCTACAATGAGCAGTTCTTC. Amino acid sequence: CASSLQSSYNEQFF.

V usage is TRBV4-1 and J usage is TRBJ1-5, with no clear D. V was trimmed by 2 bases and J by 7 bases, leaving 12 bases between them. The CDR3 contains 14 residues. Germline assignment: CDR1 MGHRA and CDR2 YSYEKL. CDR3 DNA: TGCGCCAGCAGCCAACTCCTGGTGAGCCAGCCCCAGCATTTT. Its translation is CASSQLLVSQPQHF.

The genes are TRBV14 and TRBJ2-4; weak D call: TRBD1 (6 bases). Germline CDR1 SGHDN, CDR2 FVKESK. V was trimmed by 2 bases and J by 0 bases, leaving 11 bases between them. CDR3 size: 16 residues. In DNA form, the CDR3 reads TGTGCCAGCAGCCAATCAGGGGAGCTAGCCAAAAACATTCAGTACTTC. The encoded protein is CASSQSGELAKNIQYF.

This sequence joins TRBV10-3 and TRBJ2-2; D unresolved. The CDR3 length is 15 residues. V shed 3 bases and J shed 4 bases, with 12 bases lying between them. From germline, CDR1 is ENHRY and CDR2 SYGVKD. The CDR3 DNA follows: TGTGCCATCAGTGAATCTTTAGTATCCACCGGGGAGCTGTTTTTT. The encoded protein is CAISESLVSTGELFF.

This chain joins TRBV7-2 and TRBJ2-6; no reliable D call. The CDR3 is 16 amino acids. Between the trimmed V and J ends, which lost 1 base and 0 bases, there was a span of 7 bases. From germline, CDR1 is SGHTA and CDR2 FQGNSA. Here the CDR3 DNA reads TGTGCCAGCAGCTTAGTCAGAGCCTCTGGGGCCAACGTCCTGACTTTC. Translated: CASSLVRASGANVLTF.